This TCR beta chain was sequenced for a study of shared clonotypes between healthy human individuals. The overall study: CD4 naive cells filled three plates per donor, CD4 memory three, CD8 naive two and CD8 memory one.

Study results and caveats: In contrast to clonotypes shared by all four donors, non-shared clonotypes had lower generation probabilities.

Sequencing was performed with immunoSEQ multiplex PCR; in TCRdb, only in-frame clones are kept and a portion is missing. The top ten clones hold around 0.4% of a sample with some 2.3 million clones, 80% to 95% of them seen once. About this clone itself: Its antigen remains unidentified.

The CDR3 covers 18 residues. CDR1 and CDR2 (germline): SEHNR, FQNEAQ (reference sequence). V gave up 5 bases and J gave up 4 bases; unmatched junction bases: 17. Sequenced: naive CD4+ T cells from PBMCs. Subset specified: CD45RA+ positively selected. The chain carries TRBV7-9 and TRBJ2-1, with 7 bases matching TRBD2. The source of this sequence is a man between 18 and 29 years old in good health. Some clones in this sample may be carry-over from other donors' samples. The CDR3 here is CASSDGPSGGARYNEQFF. The CDR3 DNA follows: TGTGCCAGCAGCGATGGGCCTAGCGGAGGAGCCAGGTACAATGAGCAGTTCTTC.